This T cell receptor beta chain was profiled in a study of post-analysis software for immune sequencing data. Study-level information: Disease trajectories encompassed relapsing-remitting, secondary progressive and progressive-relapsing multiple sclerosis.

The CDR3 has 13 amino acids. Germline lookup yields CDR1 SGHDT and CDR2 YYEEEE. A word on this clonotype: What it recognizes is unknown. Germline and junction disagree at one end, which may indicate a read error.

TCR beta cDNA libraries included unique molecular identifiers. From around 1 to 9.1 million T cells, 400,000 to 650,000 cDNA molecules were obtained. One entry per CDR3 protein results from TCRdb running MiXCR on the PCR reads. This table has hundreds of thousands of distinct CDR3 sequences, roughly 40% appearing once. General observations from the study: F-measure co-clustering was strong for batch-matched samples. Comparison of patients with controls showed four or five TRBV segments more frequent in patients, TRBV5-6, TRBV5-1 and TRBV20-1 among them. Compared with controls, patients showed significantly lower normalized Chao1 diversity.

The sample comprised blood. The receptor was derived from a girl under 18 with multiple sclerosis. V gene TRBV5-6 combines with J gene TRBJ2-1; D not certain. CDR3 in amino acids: CASGLIGYNEQFF. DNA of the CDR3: TGTGCCAGCGGCTTGATTGGGTACAATGAGCAGTTCTTC.